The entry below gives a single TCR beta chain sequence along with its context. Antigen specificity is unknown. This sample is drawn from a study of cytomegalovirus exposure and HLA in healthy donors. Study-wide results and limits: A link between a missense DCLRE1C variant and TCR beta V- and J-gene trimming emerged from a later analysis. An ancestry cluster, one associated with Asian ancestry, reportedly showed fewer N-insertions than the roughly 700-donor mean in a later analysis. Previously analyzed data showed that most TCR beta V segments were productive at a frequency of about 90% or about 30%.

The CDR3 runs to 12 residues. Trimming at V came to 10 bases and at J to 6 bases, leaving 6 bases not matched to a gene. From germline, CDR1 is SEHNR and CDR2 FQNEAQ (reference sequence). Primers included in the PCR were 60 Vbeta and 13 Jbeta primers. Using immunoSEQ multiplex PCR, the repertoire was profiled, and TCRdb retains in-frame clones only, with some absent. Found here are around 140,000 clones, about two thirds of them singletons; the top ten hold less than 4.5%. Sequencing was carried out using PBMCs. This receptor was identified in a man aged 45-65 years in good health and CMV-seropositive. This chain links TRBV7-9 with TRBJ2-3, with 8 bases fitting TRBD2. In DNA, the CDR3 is TGTGCCAACTCGGGGGGGGCGGATACGCAGTATTTT. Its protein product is CANSGGADTQYF.